The 21 T cell receptor beta chains in this list originate from one sample, sequenced in a study of T cells in Graves' hyperthyroidism and ophthalmopathy. RNA transcripts gave rise to amplified TCR beta CDR3 regions. RT-PCR in the first round (using the HTBI primer set) targeted the TCR CDR3. TCRdb re-called the multiplex PCR reads with MiXCR, one entry per CDR3 protein. The profile shows approximately 400,000 distinct CDR3 sequences, 15% to 18% of them singletons. Sequenced sample: blood. All receptors derive from a young woman with Graves' hyperthyroidism.

This clonotype was seen ten or more times. The rearrangement links TRBV12-3 or TRBV12-4 to TRBJ2-7; unclear D gene. V was clipped by 3 bases and J by 2 bases, with 8 bases between them. The CDR3 extends over 13 amino acids. This chain's CDR3 is CASSFDRPYEQYF. CDR3 DNA sequence: TGTGCCAGCAGTTTCGACCGACCCTACGAGCAGTACTTC.

Concerning this clonotype: Mismatch with germline at one junction end may stem from a read error. The rearrangement links TRBV20-1 to TRBJ2-5, with D hard to call. From germline, CDR1 is DFQATT and CDR2 SNEGSKA (reference sequence). The CDR3 spans 17 residues. As DNA, the CDR3 is TGCAGTGTTAGAAGCCTCTACTCCTGGGTCAACCAAGAGACCCAGTACTTC. Amino acids: CSVRSLYSWVNQETQYF.

This clonotype was seen at least ten times. The chain is built from TRBV28 and TRBJ1-2; the D gene is possibly TRBD1 (5 bases). The germline V gene has CDR1 MDHEN and CDR2 SYDVKM. V was pared by 3 bases and J by 8 bases, with 13 bases between. This CDR3 is built from 13 residues. The CDR3 nucleotides read TGTGCCAGCAGTTTCCAGGGTTCAGGAGGCTACACCTTC. Protein sequence: CASSFQGSGGYTF.

The CDR3 nucleotides read TGCGCCAGCCTCCCCGGGACTAGCGGGAGGGTCCATGAGCAGTTCTTC. Translation gives CASLPGTSGRVHEQFF. The V call is TRBV10-2, the J call TRBJ2-1; 16 bases align to TRBD2. The germline gives CDR1 WSHSY, CDR2 SAAADI. This CDR3 has 16 residues. The J segment lost 8 bases and the V segment lost 8 bases, leaving 9 bases of the junction unmatched.

This chain joins TRBV29-1 and TRBJ1-1; D gene uncertain. The CDR3 covers 13 residues. Per germline, CDR1 SQVTM and CDR2 ANQGSEA. With 6 bases removed from V and 3 bases from J, the gap between germline ends came to 14 bases. In DNA form, the CDR3 reads TGCAGCGTCCCCCGGGATTTACACACTGAAGCTTTCTTT. This codes for CSVPRDLHTEAFF.

This clonotype was counted ten times or more. The chain carries TRBV19 and TRBJ1-2; D is uncertain. Germline V gene data show CDR1 as LNHDA and CDR2 as SQIVND (reference sequence). The CDR3 has 13 amino acids. With 6 bases removed from V and 4 bases from J, the gap between germline ends came to 12 bases. As DNA, the CDR3 is TGTGCCAGTAGGAGAGTTATTGGCTATGGCTACACCTTC. This sequence encodes CASRRVIGYGYTF.

The table lists this clonotype with many counts. V usage is TRBV7-8 and J usage is TRBJ2-7, with 11 bases identical to TRBD2. The CDR3 length is 16 residues. The germline CDR1 and CDR2 sequences are SGHVS and FQNEAQ. V dropped 1 base and J dropped 5; count of bases not matched to a gene: 7. The CDR3, as DNA: TGTGCCAGCAGCTTAGTAGTAGGACTAGCGGGCAACGAGCAGTACTTC. The encoded protein is CASSLVVGLAGNEQYF.

The table lists this clonotype with many counts. The chain joins TRBV18 to TRBJ2-1; TRBD1 is a possible D gene (5 bases). The germline CDR1 and CDR2 sequences are KGHSH and LQKENI. This CDR3 has 14 residues. V was cut by 7 bases and J by 5 bases, with 15 bases left in between. The CDR3 nucleotides are TGTGCCAGCTACGACAGTGAGTTGAACAATGAGCAGTTCTTC. Translated: CASYDSELNNEQFF.

This clonotype was observed a few times. J is TRBJ2-5 and V is TRBV20-1; 8 bases line up with TRBD2. Germline V gives CDR1 DFQATT, CDR2 SNEGSKA (reference sequence). This CDR3 contains 14 residues. Trimming cost V 5 bases and J 4 bases; bases outside gene matches: 9. The CDR3, as DNA: TGCAGTGCTCTGCCGGGACTAGGCCCAGAGACCCAGTACTTC. It yields the protein CSALPGLGPETQYF.

There are many counts of this clonotype. V and J are TRBV12-3 or TRBV12-4 and TRBJ1-5; no firm D call. The CDR3 loop spans 15 amino acids. V was pared by 3 bases and J by 0 bases, with 9 bases between. The chain's CDR3 is CASSFDRYSNQPQHF. The CDR3 DNA is TGTGCCAGCAGTTTCGATCGGTATAGCAATCAGCCCCAGCATTTT.

The chain uses TRBV11-2 and TRBJ2-3, with a weak D call TRBD1 (5 bases). The V gene's germline CDR1 is SGHAT and CDR2 FQNNGV. V shed 5 bases and J shed 0 bases, with 15 bases lying between them. The CDR3 is made up of 16 amino acids. The CDR3 spells CASSPIGQISTDTQYF. CDR3 in DNA: TGTGCCAGCAGCCCCATTGGACAAATTAGCACAGATACGCAGTATTTT.

This clonotype has a single count. The V gene is TRBV19, the J gene TRBJ1-4; weak D call: TRBD1 (5 bases). V was trimmed by 8 bases and J by 3 bases, leaving 16 bases between them. CDR3 length equals 15 residues. Per the germline V gene, CDR1 is LNHDA and CDR2 is SQIVND (reference sequence). The CDR3 here is CASHLTWGSNEKLFF. The CDR3 bases are TGTGCCAGTCACCTCACCTGGGGCTCTAATGAAAAACTGTTTTTT.

This clonotype was counted a few times. A much larger clone lies one base from this, so it may be a read error. The V gene is TRBV19, the J gene TRBJ1-1, with 9 bases identical to TRBD1. The ends lost 6 bases at V and 10 bases at J; junction bases unmatched: 12. The germline V gene encodes CDR1 LNHDA and CDR2 SQIVND (reference sequence). This CDR3 is built from 14 residues. The CDR3 region has the DNA TGTGCCAGTAGATACAGGGGGCGTCCGGCTGGAGCTTTCTTT. It is translated as CASRYRGRPAGAFF.

This clonotype appeared many times. The rearrangement joins TRBV19 to TRBJ1-3, with 7 positions matching TRBD1. V trimming: 7 bases; J trimming: 0 bases; junction bases outside the gene matches: 3. The CDR3 length is 14 residues. Germline V gene data show CDR1 as LNHDA and CDR2 as SQIVND (reference sequence). This chain's CDR3 is CASNGQASGNTIYF. The CDR3 coding sequence is TGTGCCAGTAACGGACAGGCCTCTGGAAACACCATATATTTT.

This clonotype occurred many times. The rearrangement uses TRBV3-1 and TRBJ2-6; D remains unclear. Trimming took off 5 bases at V and 0 bases at J, with 8 bases between the two ends. The CDR3 is made up of 15 amino acids. Germline lookup yields CDR1 LGHDT and CDR2 YNNKEL (reference sequence). The CDR3 reads CASSYQSSGANVLTF. The CDR3 DNA reads TGTGCCAGCAGCTACCAAAGCTCTGGGGCCAACGTCCTGACTTTC.

The table lists this clonotype with many counts. V and J are TRBV6-5 and TRBJ2-1; no reliable D call. Trimming removed 6 bases at V and 8 bases at J, with 8 bases between. Germline CDR1 reads MNHEY; CDR2 reads SVGAGI. The CDR3 loop spans 11 amino acids. The DNA for the CDR3 is TGTGCCAGCAGCCACCCCGATGAGCAGTTCTTC. Protein product: CASSHPDEQFF.

This clonotype was counted ten times or more. The V and J genes are TRBV5-6 and TRBJ2-7; TRBD1 matches at 9 bases. CDR1 is SGHDT, CDR2 YYEEEE, per germline. Trimming cost V 5 bases and J 3 bases; bases outside gene matches: 6. The CDR3 contains 14 residues. The CDR3: CASSSGTGSYEQYF. The CDR3 DNA follows: TGTGCCAGCAGTTCCGGGACAGGGAGCTACGAGCAGTACTTC. Looking up the rest from reference TRBV5-6 and TRBJ2-7 gives the full variable domain: DAGVTQSPTHLIKTRGQQVTLRCSPKSGHDTVSWYQQALGQGPQFIFQYYEEEERQRGNFPDRFSGHQFPNYSSELNVNALLLGDSALYLCASSSGTGSYEQYFGPGTRLTVT.

CDR3 DNA sequence: TGTGCCATCAGTGAGAATTTAGGCGGGAGTAATGAAAAACTGTTTTTT. It is translated as CAISENLGGSNEKLFF. The chain has TRBV10-3 and TRBJ1-4; D uncertain. V lost 2 bases, J lost 4 bases, and 14 bases lay in between. Looked up from germline, CDR1 is ENHRY and CDR2 is SYGVKD. This CDR3 contains 16 residues.

This rearrangement joins TRBV20-1 to TRBJ1-1; 8 bases are a match to TRBD1. The CDR3 loop spans 13 amino acids. CDR1 is DFQATT, CDR2 SNEGSKA, per germline (reference sequence). The V segment lost 2 bases and the J segment 4 bases; nucleotides outside the gene matches: 3. The CDR3 DNA reads TGCAGTGCTAGACCCACAGGGGGCACTGAAGCTTTCTTT. It specifies CSARPTGGTEAFF.

This clonotype occurred many times. This chain uses TRBV30 with TRBJ1-5; D call uncertain. CDR1 is GTSNPN and CDR2 is SVGIG in the germline V gene (reference sequence). V dropped 2 bases and J dropped 0 bases, with 8 bases sitting between them. The CDR3 extends over 14 amino acids. Here the CDR3 reads CAWSSRDSNQPQHF. As DNA, the CDR3 is TGTGCCTGGAGTAGCAGAGATAGCAATCAGCCCCAGCATTTT.

Points on this clonotype: A single base separates this from a much larger clone, so it may be a read error. The chain couples TRBV11-2 to TRBJ1-3; perhaps TRBD1 as D (5 bases). The CDR3 loop spans 15 amino acids. Germline V gene sequence: CDR1 SGHAT, CDR2 FQNNGV. The CDR3 loop is CASSLSGASGDTIYF. The CDR3 region has the DNA TGTGCCAGCAGCTTGTCCGGGGCCTCTGGAGACACCATATATTTT.